The TCR beta chain under discussion was sequenced for a study of blood T cell repertoires in COVID-19. Whole-study context: PBMCs, B-cell-depleted T cells, or T cells were the source of the cDNA or gDNA that made up the material.

Study members were between roughly 18 and 90 years old and lived in 24 US regions. In assigning cohorts, the study relied on participant-reported clinical history. In Cohort 3, a recovered donor had either two negative PCRs, clearance, or symptom resolution. CDR3 size: 16 residues. V lost 0 bases and J lost 0, with 6 bases in between. Germline values: CDR1 LGHNA, CDR2 YNFKEQ. Method: immunoSEQ multiplex PCR; TCRdb's copy keeps in-frame clones and lacks some. The sample shows almost 400,000 clones, approximately 89% of them seen only once. This chain uses TRBV4-2 with TRBJ1-6; D remains unclear. Material: PBMCs or T cells enriched from blood (not recorded which). This TCR was recovered from a woman aged 30 to 39 who had recovered from COVID-19. The CDR3 protein is CASSQESSSYNSPLHF. The CDR3 DNA reads TGTGCCAGCAGCCAAGAATCTAGCTCCTATAATTCACCCCTCCACTTT.